This TCR beta chain derives from a study of cytomegalovirus exposure and HLA in healthy donors. Notes on the study in general: Many donors carried some public TCRs, although rarity characterized most TCR sequences.

Primers for the PCR totalled 60 Vbeta and 13 Jbeta. TCRdb's table, derived via immunoSEQ multiplex PCR, lists solely in-frame clones and lacks some. Seen here are tens of thousands of clones, about 66% observed once, and the top ten hold under 2.5%. As regards this clone: What it binds is not known.

Trimming cost V 0 bases and J 8 bases, with 24 bases left between them. CDR1 is SGHNT and CDR2 is YYREEE in the germline V gene (reference sequence). The CDR3 is made up of 18 amino acids. The sequencing input was PBMCs. This sequence joins TRBV5-4 and TRBJ2-1; D is perhaps TRBD1 (5 bases). The clonotype was recovered from a man aged 25-45 years in good health and CMV-seronegative. CDR3 sequence (DNA): TGTGCCAGCAGCTTGGGAGTTGGTTGGACGGCAGGGTGGGATGAGCAGTTCTTC. The encoded protein is CASSLGVGWTAGWDEQFF.